The source of this TCR beta chain is a study of graft-versus-host responses after intestinal transplantation. Study as a whole: Each patient got anti-thymocyte globulin induction, then tacrolimus and steroids for roughly 3 years. Study-wide results and limits: Early declines in HvG clones that occurred post-transplant were associated with peak circulating GvH clone levels. Detection of GvH clones occurred in recipient marrow, and some had their first appearance in ileum or blood. In patients with graft-donor T cell macrochimerism, allograft graft-versus-host to host-versus-graft clonal ratios were high.

The CDR3 spans 20 residues. The germline CDR1 and CDR2 sequences are ENHRY and SYGVKD. V shed 0 bases and J shed 0 bases, with 23 bases lying between them. With regard to this clone: The antigen remains unidentified.

Only in-frame clones appear in the TCRdb table, and some are missing; sequencing was by immunoSEQ multiplex PCR. The sample lists about 97,000 clones, 85% to 95% occurring once. The chain employs TRBV10-3 and TRBJ1-2, with D possibly being TRBD1 (6 bases). The receptor comes from a human donor who was the organ donor for an intestinal transplant. The starting material was unstimulated CD8+ T cells sorted from spleen or lymph node cells, obtained before transplant. CDR3: CAISESVYAPGHTPNYGYTF. Here the CDR3 DNA reads TGTGCCATCAGTGAGTCGGTTTATGCGCCGGGACACACGCCTAACTATGGCTACACCTTC.